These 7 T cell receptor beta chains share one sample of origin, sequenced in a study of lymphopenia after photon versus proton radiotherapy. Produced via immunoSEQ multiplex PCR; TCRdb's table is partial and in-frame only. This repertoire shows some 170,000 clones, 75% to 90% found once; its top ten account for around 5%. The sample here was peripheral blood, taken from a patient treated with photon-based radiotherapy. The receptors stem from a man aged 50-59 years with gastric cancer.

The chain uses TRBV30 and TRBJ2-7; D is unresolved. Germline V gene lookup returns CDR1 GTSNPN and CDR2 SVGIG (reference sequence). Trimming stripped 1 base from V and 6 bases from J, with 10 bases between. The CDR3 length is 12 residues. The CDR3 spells CAWSGREREQYF. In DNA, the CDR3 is TGTGCCTGGAGTGGTAGGGAACGCGAGCAGTACTTC.

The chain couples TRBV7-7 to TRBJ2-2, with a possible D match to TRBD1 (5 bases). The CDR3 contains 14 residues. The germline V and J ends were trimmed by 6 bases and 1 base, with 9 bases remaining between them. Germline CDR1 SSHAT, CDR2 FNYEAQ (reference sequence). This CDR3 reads CASSRGKNTGELFF. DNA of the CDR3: TGTGCCAGCAGTAGGGGCAAGAACACCGGGGAGCTGTTTTTT.

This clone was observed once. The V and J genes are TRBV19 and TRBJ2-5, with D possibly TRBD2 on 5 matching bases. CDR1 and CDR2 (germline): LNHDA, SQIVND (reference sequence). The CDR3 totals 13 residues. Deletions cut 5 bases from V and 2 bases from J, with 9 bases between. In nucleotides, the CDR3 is TGTGCCAGTAGTTCCCAGCGGCAAGAGACCCAGTACTTC. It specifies CASSSQRQETQYF.

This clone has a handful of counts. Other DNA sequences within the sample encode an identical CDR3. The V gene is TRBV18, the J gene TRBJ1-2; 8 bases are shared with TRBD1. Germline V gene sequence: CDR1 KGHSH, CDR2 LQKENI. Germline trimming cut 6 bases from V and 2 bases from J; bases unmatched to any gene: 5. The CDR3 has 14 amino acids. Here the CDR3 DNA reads TGTGCCAGCTCCCCGGGACAGGAAAACTATGGCTACACCTTC. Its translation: CASSPGQENYGYTF. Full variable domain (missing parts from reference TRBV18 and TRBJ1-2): NAGVMQNPRHLVRRRGQEARLRCSPMKGHSHVYWYRQLPEEGLKFMVYLQKENIIDESGMPKERFSAEFPKEGPSILRIQQVVRGDSAAYFCASSPGQENYGYTFGSGTRLTVV.

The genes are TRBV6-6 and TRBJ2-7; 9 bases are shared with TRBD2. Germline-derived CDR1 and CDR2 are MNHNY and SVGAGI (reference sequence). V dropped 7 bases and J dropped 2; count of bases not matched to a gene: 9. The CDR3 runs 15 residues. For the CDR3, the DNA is TGTGCCAGCATCGATGGGACTAGCATTCCCTACGAGCAGTACTTC. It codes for CASIDGTSIPYEQYF.

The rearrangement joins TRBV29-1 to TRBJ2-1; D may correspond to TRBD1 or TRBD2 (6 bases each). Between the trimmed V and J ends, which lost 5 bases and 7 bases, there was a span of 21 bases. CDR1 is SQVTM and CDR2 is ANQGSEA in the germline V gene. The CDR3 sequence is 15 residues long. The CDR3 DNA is TGCAGCGTTCACCCCCGTACGGGGGCGGGAAATGAGCAGTTCTTC. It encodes CSVHPRTGAGNEQFF.

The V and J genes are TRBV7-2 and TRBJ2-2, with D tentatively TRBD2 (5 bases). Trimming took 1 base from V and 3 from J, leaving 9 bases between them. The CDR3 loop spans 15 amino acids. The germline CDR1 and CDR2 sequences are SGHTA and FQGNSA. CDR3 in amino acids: CASSLEGGYTGELFF. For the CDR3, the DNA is TGTGCCAGCAGCTTAGAAGGCGGGTACACCGGGGAGCTGTTTTTT.